This record concerns one T cell receptor (beta chain) sequence. This specimen comes from a study of cytotoxic CD8 clonotypes in ibrutinib-treated CLL. Profiling relied on immunoSEQ multiplex PCR, and the TCRdb table lists in-frame clones only, not all of them. This sample carries 150,000 or so clones, around three quarters of them seen once, and the ten largest clones take 9.5% to 15%. Germline values: CDR1 LNHDA, CDR2 SQIVND (reference sequence). This CDR3 is built from 15 residues. V gave up 3 bases and J gave up 3 bases; unmatched junction bases: 5. This sequence originates from a human donor with chronic lymphocytic leukemia. Sequenced material: PBMCs, taken after 12 months of ibrutinib treatment. The V call is TRBV19, the J call TRBJ1-1, with 9 bases that match TRBD1. The CDR3 coding sequence is TGTGCCAGTAGTATGTGGGGACAGGGCCACACTGAAGCTTTCTTT. This gives the protein CASSMWGQGHTEAFF.